This T cell receptor beta chain was profiled in a study of T cell responses to AZD1222 COVID-19 vaccine. Overall study results and limits: Within unmutated variant regions lay the reported targets of nearly half of spike-specific TCRs. Repertoire collection took place solely once the T cell response had peaked. Donors were mostly white British, more females; clonal diversity possibly underestimated. Once two AZD1222 doses were given, Spike-specific TCR breadth and depth went up.

With regard to this clone: Its antigen remains unidentified.

Using immunoSEQ multiplex PCR, the repertoire was profiled, and TCRdb retains in-frame clones only, with some absent. The table has about 150,000 clones, 88% seen once. Germline V gives CDR1 LGHDT, CDR2 YNNKEL (reference sequence). The length of the CDR3 is 14 residues. Trimming took 3 bases from V and 5 from J; bases not matched to a gene: 4. This specimen was peripheral blood, taken on day 0 of MenACWY control vaccination. The chain joins TRBV3-1 (or the pseudogene TRBV3-2) to TRBJ2-1; 7 bases match TRBD2. This clonotype originated in an adult in good health. CDR3 sequence: CASSQGLTNNEQFF. The CDR3 coding sequence is TGTGCCAGCAGCCAGGGACTAACAAACAATGAGCAGTTCTTC.